This record covers a single T cell receptor (beta chain). The antigen remains undetermined. Looked up from germline, CDR1 is SEHNR and CDR2 is FQNEAQ (reference sequence). The CDR3 extends over 12 amino acids. V was clipped by 10 bases and J by 4 bases, with 11 bases between them. As to time point: after neoadjuvant nivolumab, at surgical resection. PBMCs were not maintained or expanded in culture before analysis. The data were obtained in a study of neoadjuvant anti-PD-1 for oral cavity cancer. General observations from the study: With three patients per group, TCR findings need larger cohorts.

Most PBMC samples had approximately 480 ng input DNA in six replicates. Using immunoSEQ multiplex PCR, the repertoire was profiled, and TCRdb retains in-frame clones only, with some absent. The sample includes about 42,000 clones, 65% to 80% of them seen just once. The source of this sequence is a person aged 40 to 85 with oral cavity squamous cell carcinoma. This specimen consisted of PBMCs, obtained after nivolumab (anti-PD-1) treatment. The gene calls are TRBV7-9 and TRBJ1-5; D ambiguous. The DNA of the CDR3 is TGTGCCATAGCGGGTGGGAATCAGCCCCAGCATTTT. Translation: CAIAGGNQPQHF.